A selection of T cell receptor beta chains follows, all from one sample in a study of blood T cell repertoires in COVID-19. The method was immunoSEQ multiplex PCR; TCRdb's version includes in-frame clones alone and lacks a portion of them. Among roughly 100,000 clones listed, roughly 81% were seen once. The source material was peripheral blood. The receptor source for this set is a middle-aged man with active or convalescent COVID-19. Both conserved end residues are part of each CDR3. The D gene is left open where the match is weak.

j_gene,v_gene,len,d_gene,CDR3aa
TRBJ1-5,TRBV7-2,15,TRBD1,CASSLVDRGNQPQHF
TRBJ2-6,TRBV7-3,13,-,CASRTTGANVLTF
TRBJ2-3,TRBV5-4,15,-,CASSSTGLYTDTQYF
TRBJ2-1,TRBV2,15,-,CASSGLGAEYNEQFF
TRBJ1-1,TRBV4-1,17,TRBD1,CASSQDGSRDRDTEAFF
TRBJ2-7,TRBV7-3,18,TRBD2,CASSSNTLLAGRSYEQYF
TRBJ2-5,TRBV9,15,-,CASSGPDSVRETQYF
TRBJ2-1,TRBV5-1,14,-,CASSPGQLYNEQFF
TRBJ2-5,TRBV2,11,-,CASHPGETQYF
TRBJ1-5,TRBV2,13,-,CASRYGQDQPQHF
TRBJ2-4,TRBV5-5,17,-,CASSPLEGGLHKNIQYF
TRBJ1-1,TRBV5-4,12,-,CASSGRRDEAFF
TRBJ1-4,TRBV5-4,14,-,CASSFQQGSGELFF
TRBJ1-2,TRBV4-1,15,TRBD1,CASSQGDRGVRGYTF
TRBJ1-3,TRBV7-6,16,-,CASSFGGLLSGNTIYF
TRBJ2-3,TRBV2,17,-,CASSPLGGGSRTDTQYF
TRBJ2-7,TRBV19,15,TRBD1,CASSPQGAIPYEQYF
TRBJ2-1,TRBV6-5,14,TRBD1,CASSYGTGESEQFF
TRBJ1-4,TRBV5-1,14,-,CASSSDGGQGKLFF
TRBJ1-2,TRBV11-2,16,TRBD1,CASSLEGTGPRYGYTF
TRBJ1-1,TRBV12-3/TRBV12-4,13,-,CASSSQGSTEAFF
TRBJ1-2,TRBV18,14,TRBD1,CASSPDRTNYGYTF
TRBJ2-5,TRBV4-1,15,-,CASSQPSGGQETQYF
TRBJ2-3,TRBV5-1,14,TRBD2,CASKTSGGADTQYF
TRBJ2-7,TRBV5-1,14,-,CASSSASISYEQYF
TRBJ2-2,TRBV5-1,17,TRBD2,CASSLTQRGPLSGELFF
TRBJ2-7,TRBV7-6,17,TRBD2,CASSLAASGGARSEQYF
TRBJ2-7,TRBV7-9,12,-,CASSLGGLEQYF
TRBJ2-3,TRBV5-4,16,-,CASSLAGGVKADTQYF